This T cell receptor beta chain appears in the sequencing data of a study of T cells in Graves' hyperthyroidism and ophthalmopathy. V lost 3 bases and J 1 base, leaving 9 bases between the germline ends. Germline lookup yields CDR1 LGHNA and CDR2 YSLEER. CDR3 length: 14 residues. Researchers amplified the TCR beta CDR3 regions from RNA transcripts. HTBI primers drove first-round RT-PCR of the TCR CDR3. TCRdb recomputed calls from the multiplex PCR reads with MiXCR, one row per CDR3 protein. The sample consists of roughly 700,000 distinct CDR3 sequences, under 45% of them appearing once. The chain carries TRBV4-3 and TRBJ1-1; no clear D gene. The sample was blood. The sequence derives from a woman between 40 and 55 years old with Graves' hyperthyroidism. This CDR3 reads CASSHPSPNTEAFF. As DNA, the CDR3 is TGCGCCAGCAGCCATCCCAGCCCGAACACTGAAGCTTTCTTT.